Reported below is one T cell receptor beta chain. Its antigen is as yet unknown. In germline, CDR1 is SGHNT, CDR2 YENEEA. The CDR3 spans 13 residues. The junction had 2 bases not matched to a gene; V was cut back by 4 bases and J by 3 bases. cDNA synthesis used the whole RNA isolate, giving expressed TCRB sequences. TCRdb keeps only in-frame clones here, not all; method: immunoSEQ multiplex PCR. The profile shows more than 300,000 clones, around 12% of them singletons. Sorted CD4+ subsets: naive, central memory, regulatory, stem cell-like memory (CD45RO/CCR7/CD25/CD127/CD95/CD27 panel). This sample was included in a study of beta chain features in type 1 diabetes. Study conclusions and caveats: Naive, central memory and Treg TCRB repertoires seemed to resemble each other more closely in patients than they did in healthy donors.

This TCR derives from a man aged 18 to 35 in good health. Sequencing was done on a sample of naive CD4+ T cells from blood. This chain uses TRBV11-3 with TRBJ1-1, with 7 nucleotides matching TRBD1. CDR3 sequence (DNA): TGTGCCAGCAGCTACAGGGGATACACTGAAGCTTTCTTT. Its translation: CASSYRGYTEAFF.